This is a list of T cell receptor beta chains from one sample in a study of Graves' ophthalmopathy and Graves' hyperthyroidism. TCRdb passed the multiplex PCR reads through MiXCR, listing each CDR3 protein once. The sample includes hundreds of thousands of distinct CDR3 sequences, about 38% of them seen just once. What was sequenced was peripheral blood. These receptors originate from an adult man with Graves' ophthalmopathy. The CDR3 runs from the conserved cysteine through the conserved F or W. Each record gives: V gene, D gene, J gene, clone size, CDR3 protein, CDR3 DNA. A D gene is named only where the DNA matches it firmly. Not every row has a clone size; where given, it reads once, few, many or a size class.

TRBV10-3	TRBD1	TRBJ1-6	-	CAIRSGTGASPLHF	TGTGCCATCAGGTCCGGGACAGGGGCTTCACCCCTCCACTTT
TRBV29-1	-	TRBJ2-7	many	CSVETGFYEQYF	TGCAGCGTTGAAACAGGTTTCTACGAGCAGTACTTC
TRBV5-1	TRBD1	TRBJ1-5	many	CASSLAGQLNQPQHF	TGCGCCAGCAGCTTGGCGGGACAGCTCAATCAGCCCCAGCATTTT
TRBV12-3/TRBV12-4	TRBD1	TRBJ2-5	many	CASSLSDRAGETQYF	TGTGCCAGCAGTCTGTCGGACAGGGCTGGCGAGACCCAGTACTTC
TRBV13	-	TRBJ2-2	few	CASSGREAVNTGELFF	TGTGCCAGCAGCGGACGGGAAGCAGTCAACACCGGGGAGCTGTTTTTT
TRBV11-2	-	TRBJ1-1	many	CASSLTYINTEAFF	TGTGCCAGCAGCTTAACCTACATCAACACTGAAGCTTTCTTT
TRBV20-1	-	TRBJ1-2	-	CSARAGESVYGYTF	TGCAGTGCTAGAGCTGGGGAGTCCGTCTATGGCTACACCTTC
TRBV7-9	TRBD2	TRBJ2-5	-	CASSLAGGLLQETQYF	TGTGCCAGCAGCTTGGCGGGGGGGCTCTTGCAAGAGACCCAGTACTTC
TRBV9	-	TRBJ2-2	many	CASSEGPLTGELFF	TGTGCCAGCAGCGAGGGACCGCTCACCGGGGAGCTGTTTTTT
TRBV13	TRBD1	TRBJ2-6	-	CASSYRGYSGANVLTF	TGTGCCAGCAGCTACAGGGGTTACTCTGGGGCCAACGTCCTGACTTTC
TRBV5-5	-	TRBJ1-4	few	CASSWDLRANEKLFF	TGTGCCAGCAGCTGGGATTTACGGGCTAATGAAAAACTGTTTTTT
TRBV27	TRBD1	TRBJ2-7	few	CASSKAGTDYEQYF	TGTGCCAGCAGTAAAGCCGGGACAGACTACGAGCAGTACTTC
TRBV20-1	-	TRBJ1-1	-	CSARVPGQNTEAFF	TGCAGTGCTAGAGTTCCAGGGCAGAACACTGAAGCTTTCTTT
TRBV7-3	TRBD1	TRBJ2-2	many	CASTRTGGTGELFF	TGTGCCAGCACCCGGACAGGAGGTACCGGGGAGCTGTTTTTT
TRBV6-2/TRBV6-3	TRBD2	TRBJ2-5	few	CASRSSGRGETQYF	TGTGCCAGCAGATCTAGCGGGAGAGGGGAGACCCAGTACTTC
TRBV5-6	-	TRBJ2-2	many	CASSQNGGGELFF	TGTGCCAGCAGCCAGAATGGCGGCGGGGAGCTGTTTTTT
TRBV29-1	-	TRBJ1-1	many	CSVKQRGRNTEAFF	TGCAGCGTTAAACAGAGGGGAAGGAACACTGAAGCTTTCTTT
TRBV25-1	-	TRBJ1-1	once	CASRLGGGNTEAFF	TGTGCCAGCCGCCTGGGGGGCGGAAACACTGAAGCTTTCTTT
TRBV2	-	TRBJ1-5	many	CASRQGYGQPQHF	TGTGCCAGCAGACAGGGATACGGTCAGCCCCAGCATTTT
TRBV10-2	-	TRBJ1-2	-	CASRSRDKAYGYTF	TGTGCCAGCAGGTCCCGGGACAAAGCCTATGGCTACACCTTC
TRBV10-3	-	TRBJ1-3	-	CAISESGTSGNTIYF	TGTGCCATCAGTGAGTCCGGGACTAGCGGGAACACCATATATTTT
TRBV15	-	TRBJ2-5	-	CATSSVVPNQETQYF	TGTGCCACCAGCAGCGTTGTCCCGAATCAAGAGACCCAGTACTTC
TRBV7-2	-	TRBJ1-1	-	CASSLPGDMNTEAFF	TGTGCCAGCAGCTTGCCAGGTGACATGAACACTGAAGCTTTCTTT
TRBV29-1	-	TRBJ1-2	many	CSVLTWDGYTF	TGCAGCGTTCTAACCTGGGATGGCTACACCTTC